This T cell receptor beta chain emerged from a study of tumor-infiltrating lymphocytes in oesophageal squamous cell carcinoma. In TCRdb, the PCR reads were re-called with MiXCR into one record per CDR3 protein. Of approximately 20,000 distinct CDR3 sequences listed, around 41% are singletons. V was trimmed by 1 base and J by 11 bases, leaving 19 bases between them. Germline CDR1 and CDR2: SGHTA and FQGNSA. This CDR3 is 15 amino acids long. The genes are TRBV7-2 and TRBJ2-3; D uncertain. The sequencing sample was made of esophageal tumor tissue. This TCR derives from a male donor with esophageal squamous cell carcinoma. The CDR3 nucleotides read TGTGCCAGCAGCTTAGGTCGGAAACGGTCCTACGAGCAGTATTTT. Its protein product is CASSLGRKRSYEQYF.